This paragraph reports one T cell receptor (beta chain). Its specificity is not known. This entry is derived from a study of post-analysis software for immune sequencing data. General study points: Five TRBV segments, including TRBV5-6, TRBV5-1 and TRBV20-1, were more frequent in patients than controls. Batch-matched samples strongly co-clustered by F measure.

Prepared TCR beta cDNA libraries contained unique molecular identifiers. TCRdb passed the PCR reads through MiXCR, listing each CDR3 protein once. The table includes 650,000 to 900,000 distinct CDR3 sequences, around 45% detected once. The CDR3 contains 14 residues. Germline CDR1 is DFQATT and CDR2 is SNEGSKA (reference sequence). V shed 5 bases, J shed 11 bases, and the junction held 14 bases outside the gene matches. Sequencing used blood. This chain links TRBV20-1 with TRBJ2-5; TRBD2 matches 10 bases. This clonotype was sampled from a girl aged 5 to 17 with multiple sclerosis. For the CDR3, the DNA is TGCAGTGCTCCTGCTAGCGGGAGAAACTATGAGCAGTACTTC. Amino acid sequence: CSAPASGRNYEQYF.